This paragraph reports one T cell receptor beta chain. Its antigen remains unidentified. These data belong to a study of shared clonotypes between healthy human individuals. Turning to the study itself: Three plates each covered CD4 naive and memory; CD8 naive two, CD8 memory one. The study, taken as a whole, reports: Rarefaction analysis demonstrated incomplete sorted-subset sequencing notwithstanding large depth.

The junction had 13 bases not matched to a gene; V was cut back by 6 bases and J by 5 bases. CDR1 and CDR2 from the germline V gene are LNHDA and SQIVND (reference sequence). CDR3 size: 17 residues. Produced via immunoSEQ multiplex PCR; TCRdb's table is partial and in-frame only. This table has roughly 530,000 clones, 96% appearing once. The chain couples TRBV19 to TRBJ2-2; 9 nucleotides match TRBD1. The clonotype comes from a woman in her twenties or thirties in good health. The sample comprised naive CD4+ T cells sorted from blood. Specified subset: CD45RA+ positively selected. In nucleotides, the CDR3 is TGTGCCAGTAGGGGCAGGGGACAGGGACTGTGGACCGGGGAGCTGTTTTTT. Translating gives CASRGRGQGLWTGELFF.